A selection of T cell receptor beta chains follows, all from one sample in a study of Ad26.COV2.S vaccination and SARS-CoV-2 variants. Method: immunoSEQ multiplex PCR; TCRdb's copy keeps in-frame clones and lacks some. The repertoire holds 200,000 to 250,000 clones, with 85% to 90% as singletons. The specimen was peripheral blood, collected in a trial of Ad26.COV2.S vaccine versus placebo. The receptor set was obtained from a person between 18 and 60 years old who received the Ad26.COV2.S COVID-19 vaccine or a placebo. The CDR3 runs from the conserved cysteine through the conserved F or W. D genes are given only for firm matches. A clone size is listed for some rows: how often the clone was seen (once, few, many), or a class if it is expanded.

clone_size	j_call	v_call	d_call	cdr3_nt	cdr3_aa
.	TRBJ2-7	TRBV6-5	.	TGTGCCAGCAGTCGGACAATCTCCTACGAGCAGTACTTC	CASSRTISYEQYF
.	TRBJ1-2	TRBV3-1/TRBV3-2	.	TGTGCCAGCAGCCAAGATAAGAACAGGGTTGGGCGCGGCTACACCTTC	CASSQDKNRVGRGYTF
.	TRBJ1-5	TRBV7-2	TRBD1	TGTGCCAGCAGCTTAGGTTGGACAGGGGCTCAGCCCCAGCATTTT	CASSLGWTGAQPQHF
once	TRBJ2-3	TRBV18	.	TGTGCCAGCTCACCACCGACAGCTAGCACAGATACGCAGTATTTT	CASSPPTASTDTQYF
.	TRBJ1-5	TRBV19	.	TGTGCCAGTAGTATGGGGGGTGCTCAGCCCCAGCATTTT	CASSMGGAQPQHF
.	TRBJ1-1	TRBV4-1	TRBD1	TGCGCCAGCAGCCAACCAGCTCCTTTTACCGGGACAGGGGGAACTGAAGCTTTCTTT	CASSQPAPFTGTGGTEAFF
.	TRBJ1-4	TRBV4-1	.	TGCGCCAGCAGACCGGGTCAGGGTGCAACTAATGAAAAACTGTTTTTT	CASRPGQGATNEKLFF
.	TRBJ1-2	TRBV28	.	TGTGCCAGCAGTTTACCCAGCTTCTCTAACTATGGCTACACCTTC	CASSLPSFSNYGYTF
.	TRBJ2-2	TRBV6-4	TRBD2	TGTGCCAGCAGTGACTCGGGCTCCAACGGGGGGGACACCGGGGAGCTGTTTTTT	CASSDSGSNGGDTGELFF
few	TRBJ2-5	TRBV6-2/TRBV6-3	TRBD2	TGTGCCAGCAGTTCCCTGCTAGCGGACCAAGAGACCCAGTACTTC	CASSSLLADQETQYF
.	TRBJ1-1	TRBV7-9	.	TGTGCCAGCAGCTTAGGAGTCTTTCGCCTAAGGGCAACTGAAGCTTTCTTT	CASSLGVFRLRATEAFF
.	TRBJ2-1	TRBV9	.	TGTGCCAGCAGCGTATACTGGAGGACCCCTGGGGAGCAGTTCTTC	CASSVYWRTPGEQFF
.	TRBJ2-1	TRBV19	.	TGTGCCAGTAGTATTAGCGAGCAGTTCTTC	CASSISEQFF
.	TRBJ1-5	TRBV2	TRBD1	TGTGCCAGCACCACTACAGGGGGCTTAGGACAGCCCCAGCATTTT	CASTTTGGLGQPQHF
.	TRBJ2-2	TRBV5-6	.	TGTGCCAGCAGCTTGGGCGTTACCGGGGAGCTGTTTTTT	CASSLGVTGELFF
.	TRBJ2-1	TRBV6-5	.	TGTGCCAGCAGCTTTGCGGGGTTTAATGAGCAGTTCTTC	CASSFAGFNEQFF
.	TRBJ1-1	TRBV7-9	.	TGTGCCAGCAGCTTAGTGGGCAGGGACACTGAAGCTTTCTTT	CASSLVGRDTEAFF
.	TRBJ2-2	TRBV3-1/TRBV3-2	.	TGTGCCAGCAGCCAAGAAGGGCTAGCCGGGGAGCTGTTTTTT	CASSQEGLAGELFF
.	TRBJ1-3	TRBV5-1	.	TGCGCCAGCAGCTTGACGGGGTTGGGAAACACCATATATTTT	CASSLTGLGNTIYF
once	TRBJ1-1	TRBV5-1	.	TGCGCCAGCAGCTCCGATGGGCGGGGGGGCACTGAAGCTTTCTTT	CASSSDGRGGTEAFF
.	TRBJ2-3	TRBV18	.	TGTGCCAGCTCGCCACGATTGGCGGATACGCAGTATTTT	CASSPRLADTQYF
once	TRBJ1-1	TRBV3-1/TRBV3-2	TRBD1	TGTGCCAGCAGCGACAGGGATGGCACTGAAGCTTTCTTT	CASSDRDGTEAFF
.	TRBJ1-3	TRBV18	.	TGTGCCAGCTCACCAGGGGCCGGAAACACCATATATTTT	CASSPGAGNTIYF
.	TRBJ1-5	TRBV19	.	TGTGCCAGTAGTATGGGGCAGGGATATAGCAATCAGCCCCAGCATTTT	CASSMGQGYSNQPQHF
few	TRBJ1-5	TRBV30	TRBD1	TGTGCCTGGACAAGAACAGGGGCGCTGCAGCCCCAGCATTTT	CAWTRTGALQPQHF
.	TRBJ2-5	TRBV9	.	TGTGCCAGCAGCGGGGACAATTTGCAAGAGACCCAGTACTTC	CASSGDNLQETQYF
.	TRBJ1-2	TRBV7-9	TRBD1	TGTGCCAGCAGTCCAAACCTCCGAACAGGGGAAAGCGGCTACACCTTC	CASSPNLRTGESGYTF
.	TRBJ2-2	TRBV6-5	.	TGTGCCAGCAGCGGCACCGGGGAGCTGTTTTTT	CASSGTGELFF
.	TRBJ1-6	TRBV4-3	.	TGCGCCAGCAGCCAAGGGGTTTATAATTCACCCCTCCACTTT	CASSQGVYNSPLHF
.	TRBJ1-1	TRBV7-2	.	TGTGCCAGCAGCTTAGCGGGGGGCGCAGGGCCTGAAGCTTTCTTT	CASSLAGGAGPEAFF
once	TRBJ2-7	TRBV19	.	TGTGCCAGCCGGGATGTGGGCCTCACCTCAGGAGAGCAGTACTTC	CASRDVGLTSGEQYF
.	TRBJ2-7	TRBV18	.	TGTGCCAGCTCACTGGTCAGGGCCTACGAGCAGTACTTC	CASSLVRAYEQYF
.	TRBJ2-7	TRBV20-1	.	TGCAGTGCTACCTACTACGAGCAGTACTTC	CSATYYEQYF
once	TRBJ2-7	TRBV9	.	TGTGCCAGCAGCGTAGTCCCCTCTAGCTACGAGCAGTACTTC	CASSVVPSSYEQYF
.	TRBJ1-2	TRBV21-1	.	TGTGCCAGCAGCAAAGGGAGGGACGGCTACACCTTC	CASSKGRDGYTF